These 25 T cell receptor beta chains share one sample of origin, sequenced in a study of OX40 agonist ivuxolimab in advanced cancers. TCRdb's table, derived via immunoSEQ multiplex PCR, lists solely in-frame clones and lacks some. The data show about 69,000 clones, around 87% seen once. Sample: CD4+ or CD8+ T cells sorted from blood, taken in a trial of the OX40 agonist ivuxolimab. These receptors were taken from an adult with an advanced solid tumor such as melanoma, head and neck, liver or kidney cancer.

The chain is built from TRBV7-2 and TRBJ2-7, with 11 bases lining up with TRBD2. Germline CDR1 reads SGHTA; CDR2 reads FQGNSA. The CDR3 length is 15 residues. J lost 0 bases, V lost 6 bases, and 4 bases had no gene match. The CDR3 DNA is TGTGCCAGCAGGGACACTAGCGGGGGCTCCTACGAGCAGTACTTC. Protein: CASRDTSGGSYEQYF.

V is TRBV27 and J is TRBJ1-1; D uncertain. Trimming pared 7 bases from V and 6 bases from J, leaving 12 bases between. Germline V lookup: CDR1 MNHEY, CDR2 SMNVEV (reference sequence). This CDR3 spans 12 amino acids. This chain's CDR3 is CASTAYGAEAFF. The CDR3 nucleotides are TGTGCCAGCACCGCTTACGGAGCTGAAGCTTTCTTT.

This chain links TRBV5-6 with TRBJ2-1; 10 bases fit TRBD1. The V gene's germline CDR1 is SGHDT and CDR2 YYEEEE. The CDR3 loop spans 15 amino acids. Germline trimming cut 2 bases from V and 3 bases from J; bases unmatched to any gene: 2. CDR3 amino acids: CASSFGQGGYNEQFF. The CDR3 DNA reads as TGTGCCAGCAGCTTCGGACAGGGGGGCTACAATGAGCAGTTCTTC. The full variable domain, rest sourced from reference TRBV5-6 and TRBJ2-1, is DAGVTQSPTHLIKTRGQQVTLRCSPKSGHDTVSWYQQALGQGPQFIFQYYEEEERQRGNFPDRFSGHQFPNYSSELNVNALLLGDSALYLCASSFGQGGYNEQFFGPGTRLTVL.

This sequence joins TRBV7-6 and TRBJ2-1; 12 positions match TRBD2. After removal of 4 bases from V and 12 bases from J, the junction contained 13 bases not matched to a gene. Germline V gives CDR1 SGHVS, CDR2 FNYEAQ. CDR3 size: 16 residues. DNA of the CDR3: TGTGCCAGCAGCTCAACTTCACTAGCGGGGGGCCCATGGCAGTTCTTC. Encoded protein: CASSSTSLAGGPWQFF.

The chain combines TRBV7-8 with TRBJ2-7; 7 bases align to TRBD2. The J segment lost 3 bases and the V segment lost 5 bases, leaving 16 bases of the junction unmatched. The CDR3 length is 17 residues. Germline loops: CDR1 SGHVS, CDR2 FQNEAQ. CDR3 sequence reads: CASSLLRVGRGYYEQYF. Here the CDR3 DNA reads TGTGCCAGCAGCCTCCTCCGAGTAGGGAGGGGATACTACGAGCAGTACTTC.

V and J are TRBV7-3 and TRBJ2-5; the D gene is possibly TRBD1 (5 bases). Germline V gene sequence: CDR1 SGHTA, CDR2 FQGTGA. Trimming took off 5 bases at V and 1 base at J, with 11 bases between the two ends. CDR3 length: 14 residues. The CDR3 coding sequence is TGTGCCAGCAGCCCAGAGCAGGGCCAAGAGACCCAGTACTTC. Its translation is CASSPEQGQETQYF.

V is TRBV10-3 and J is TRBJ1-4; D gene ambiguous. The CDR3 is made up of 16 amino acids. The germline gives CDR1 ENHRY, CDR2 SYGVKD. V lost 3 bases and J 6 bases, leaving 17 bases between the germline ends. The CDR3 sequence is CAISDNLDTADEKLFF. The CDR3 DNA reads TGTGCCATCAGTGATAATTTAGACACAGCGGATGAAAAACTGTTTTTT.

The V and J genes are TRBV28 and TRBJ1-4; D is possibly TRBD1 (5 bases). In germline, CDR1 is MDHEN, CDR2 SYDVKM. The CDR3 runs 11 residues. V was clipped by 7 bases and J by 7 bases, with 7 bases between them. DNA for the CDR3: TGTGCCAGCACCGGGGGTGAAAAACTGTTTTTT. The encoded protein is CASTGGEKLFF.

The rearrangement links TRBV5-1 to TRBJ1-1, with D unresolved. Per the germline V gene, CDR1 is SGHRS and CDR2 is YFSETQ. Trimming shortened V by 1 base and J by 0 bases, and 10 bases separated the two germline ends. The CDR3 contains 15 residues. The CDR3 coding sequence is TGCGCCAGCAGCTTGTATAGGAATTTGAACACTGAAGCTTTCTTT. Its translation: CASSLYRNLNTEAFF. The whole variable domain, filled in from reference TRBV5-1 and TRBJ1-1, reads KAGVTQTPRYLIKTRGQQVTLSCSPISGHRSVSWYQQTPGQGLQFLFEYFSETQRNKGNFPGRFSGRQFSNSRSEMNVSTLELGDSALYLCASSLYRNLNTEAFFGQGTRLTVV.

The chain carries TRBV19 and TRBJ2-1; 16 bases are a match to TRBD2. This CDR3 is built from 15 residues. The junction had 3 bases not matched to a gene; V was cut back by 6 bases and J by 7 bases. CDR1 is LNHDA and CDR2 is SQIVND in the germline V gene (reference sequence). The CDR3 DNA reads as TGTGCCAGTAGCCCGGGACTAGCGGGAGGGAATGAGCAGTTCTTC. Its protein is CASSPGLAGGNEQFF.

CDR3 loop: CASSVGGAGGANVLTF. DNA for the CDR3: TGTGCCAGCAGCGTAGGAGGGGCAGGGGGGGCCAACGTCCTGACTTTC. The chain recombines TRBV9 with TRBJ2-6; either TRBD1 or TRBD2 may supply D (5 bases each). Germline V gene data show CDR1 as SGDLS and CDR2 as YYNGEE. The CDR3 consists of 16 residues. Trimming removed 0 bases at V and 4 bases at J, with 11 bases between.

The chain joins TRBV6-5 to TRBJ1-2, with 8 bases matching TRBD1. Germline loops: CDR1 MNHEY, CDR2 SVGAGI. V lost 7 bases and J lost 4; bases outside the gene matches: 11. This CDR3 region has 15 residues. Here the CDR3 DNA reads TGTGCCAGCACCAAAACAGGGGGAGGATTCTATGGCTACACCTTC. Its translation is CASTKTGGGFYGYTF.

The V gene is TRBV6-6, the J gene TRBJ2-7, with 9 bases aligning to TRBD1. Germline CDR1 is MNHNY and CDR2 is SVGAGI (reference sequence). V lost 2 bases and J lost 0; bases outside the gene matches: 5. The CDR3 extends over 16 amino acids. The CDR3 nucleotides are TGTGCCAGCAGTTACCGCACAGGGGGCAGCTCCTACGAGCAGTACTTC. It is translated as CASSYRTGGSSYEQYF.

V usage is TRBV29-1 and J usage is TRBJ2-3; D perhaps matches TRBD1 (6 bases). Germline CDR1 reads SQVTM; CDR2 reads ANQGSEA. The CDR3 runs to 16 residues. Trimming left V 0 bases short and J 2 bases short, with 15 bases between. CDR3 sequence: CSVEDLQGVFTDTQYF. The CDR3 nucleotides are TGCAGCGTTGAAGATCTACAGGGAGTTTTCACAGATACGCAGTATTTT.

The rearrangement links TRBV5-1 to TRBJ2-1; 7 bases are shared with TRBD1. The CDR3 is made up of 13 amino acids. Trimming at V came to 4 bases and at J to 8 bases, leaving 6 bases not matched to a gene. CDR1 and CDR2 from the germline V gene are SGHRS and YFSETQ. For the CDR3, the DNA is TGCGCCAGCAGCCCAATCACAGGGGATGAGCAGTTCTTC. Translating gives CASSPITGDEQFF.

The chain combines TRBV7-9 with TRBJ2-1; D is undetermined. This CDR3 comprises 15 residues. Germline CDR1 SEHNR, CDR2 FQNEAQ (reference sequence). V dropped 5 bases and J dropped 4 bases, with 15 bases sitting between them. CDR3 DNA: TGTGCCAGCAGCCCGTCCCCTTCGGCGTACAATGAGCAGTTCTTC. Protein sequence: CASSPSPSAYNEQFF.

V usage is TRBV5-5 and J usage is TRBJ1-1; no clear D. CDR1 and CDR2 (germline): SGHKS, YYEKEE (reference sequence). The ends were cut back, 2 bases at V and 0 bases at J, with 11 bases in the middle. The CDR3 covers 15 residues. For the CDR3, the DNA is TGTGCCAGCAGCTTACACGGCGGGATGAACACTGAAGCTTTCTTT. Amino acid sequence: CASSLHGGMNTEAFF.

Turning to this clone: Other nucleotide sequences in the sample specify the same CDR3. The rearrangement uses TRBV9 and TRBJ2-7, with D hard to call. This CDR3 has 14 amino acids. The V end was cut by 7 bases, the J end by 2 bases, with 16 bases between. CDR1 and CDR2 from the germline V gene are SGDLS and YYNGEE. CDR3 region: CASAPTDGTYEQYF. CDR3 DNA sequence: TGTGCCAGCGCCCCAACGGACGGCACCTACGAGCAGTACTTC. The full variable domain, rest sourced from reference TRBV9 and TRBJ2-7, is DSGVTQTPKHLITATGQRVTLRCSPRSGDLSVYWYQQSLDQGLQFLIQYYNGEERAKGNILERFSAQQFPDLHSELNLSSLELGDSALYFCASAPTDGTYEQYFGPGTRLTVT.

The rearrangement links TRBV29-1 to TRBJ2-1; D is unclear. V lost 5 bases and J lost 6, with 11 bases in between. CDR1 is SQVTM and CDR2 is ANQGSEA in the germline V gene. This CDR3 has 12 residues. This CDR3 is CSVIGGANEQFF. CDR3 sequence (DNA): TGCAGCGTTATTGGCGGAGCCAATGAGCAGTTCTTC.

The chain uses TRBV28 and TRBJ2-1; 15 nucleotides match TRBD2. The V gene's germline CDR1 is MDHEN and CDR2 SYDVKM. V was clipped by 3 bases and J by 0 bases; unmatched bases: 6. This CDR3 spans 19 amino acids. CDR3 protein: CASSFPGLAGGTSYNEQFF. The CDR3 DNA reads TGTGCCAGCAGTTTTCCGGGACTAGCGGGAGGCACCTCCTACAATGAGCAGTTCTTC.

The rearrangement links TRBV23-1 to TRBJ1-1, with 10 bases that match TRBD1. TRBV23-1 is assigned to the ORF class and has an uncertain function. V dropped 0 bases and J dropped 0; count of bases not matched to a gene: 13. CDR3 length equals 20 residues. This CDR3 is CASSQSGDRGKFDLNTEAFF. The CDR3 nucleotides read TGCGCCAGCAGTCAATCGGGGGACAGGGGAAAATTCGATCTGAACACTGAAGCTTTCTTT.

The gene calls are TRBV20-1 and TRBJ2-7; D is unresolved. V was pared by 5 bases and J by 9 bases, with 14 bases between. Germline loops: CDR1 DFQATT, CDR2 SNEGSKA (reference sequence). The CDR3 is 11 amino acids. DNA for the CDR3: TGCAGTGCTGGCTCCCTGACGGGGCAGTACTTC. Protein product: CSAGSLTGQYF.

The rearrangement uses TRBV4-3 and TRBJ1-2; D gene unclear. V lost 0 bases and J 3 bases, leaving 11 bases between the germline ends. The CDR3 totals 15 residues. Germline lookup yields CDR1 LGHNA and CDR2 YSLEER. The CDR3 loop reads CASSQDHLGYYGYTF. CDR3 bases: TGCGCCAGCAGCCAAGACCACCTTGGGTACTATGGCTACACCTTC.

This chain links TRBV19 with TRBJ2-7; 8 bases match TRBD2. Germline assignment: CDR1 LNHDA and CDR2 SQIVND (reference sequence). This CDR3 region has 15 residues. With 5 bases clipped from V and 2 bases from J, the junction kept 8 bases outside the gene matches. The CDR3 here is CASSATSGTTYEQYF. CDR3 bases: TGTGCCAGTAGTGCCACTAGCGGAACTACCTACGAGCAGTACTTC.

This chain connects TRBV5-4 to TRBJ2-3; no reliable D call. V was pared by 0 bases and J by 2 bases, with 10 bases between. CDR3 length: 15 amino acids. The germline gives CDR1 SGHNT, CDR2 YYREEE (reference sequence). CDR3 in amino acids: CASSLAWGNTDTQYF. In DNA, the CDR3 is TGTGCCAGCAGCTTGGCGTGGGGTAACACAGATACGCAGTATTTT.